The sequence of this TCR beta chain was determined in a study of CXCR3-negative and CXCR3-positive naive CD8 T cells. In triplicate, each CD8+ T cell subset was sorted at under 350,000 cells per replicate. Worth noting for this clonotype: The antigen is not known.

General study results and limits: For memory CD8+ cells diversity was much lower, but both naive subsets had comparably high diversity. CXCR3-positive naive cells had more hydrophobic TRB CDR3s than CXCR3-negative naive cells. Memory cells diverged, while naive CXCR3-positive and CXCR3-negative cells had similar TRBV-TRBJ usage. Comparison of naive subsets found surface CD5 to be comparable, and TCR strength was inferred on the basis of TRB CDR3 properties.

Germline values: CDR1 MNHNS, CDR2 SASEGT. The CDR3 consists of 22 residues. The TRB libraries of cDNA were built by UMI-labeled 5' RACE. TCRdb re-called the 5' RACE reads and shows each CDR3 protein once, DNA omitted. The listing contains some 150,000 distinct CDR3 sequences. The sample was naive CXCR3+ CD8+ T cells from blood. Described subset: CD45RO-CCR7+CD27+CD95- naive CD8+ T cells expressing CXCR3 (TNR3+). The chain uses TRBV6-1 and TRBJ2-1; TCRdb selects TRBD2, and the lack of DNA leaves this call unchecked. The clonotype was recovered from a human donor in good health. Some clones in this sample may be carry-over from other donors' samples. The CDR3 is CASSEDVPPGGKSFGPYNEQFF.